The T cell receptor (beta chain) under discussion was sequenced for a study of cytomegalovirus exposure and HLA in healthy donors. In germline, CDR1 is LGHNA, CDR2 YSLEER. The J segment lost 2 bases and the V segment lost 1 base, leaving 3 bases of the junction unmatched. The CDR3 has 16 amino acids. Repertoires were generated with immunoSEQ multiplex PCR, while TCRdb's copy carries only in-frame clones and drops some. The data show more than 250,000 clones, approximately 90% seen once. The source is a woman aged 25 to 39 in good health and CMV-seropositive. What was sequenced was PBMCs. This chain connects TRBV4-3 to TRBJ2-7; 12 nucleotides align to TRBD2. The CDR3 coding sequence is TGCGCCAGCAGCCAAGGACTAGCGGGAGCCCCCTACGAGCAGTACTTC. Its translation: CASSQGLAGAPYEQYF.